These 25 T cell receptor beta chains came from one sample sequenced in a study of early T cells in non-severe SARS-CoV-2 infection. One entry per CDR3 protein results from TCRdb running MiXCR on the 5' RACE reads. The sample consists of about 64,000 distinct CDR3 sequences, approximately 11% of them appearing once. Here the sequenced sample was whole blood, taken at baseline. The receptors shown here come from an adult who was a healthcare worker with PCR-confirmed SARS-CoV-2 infection or an uninfected control (not recorded which).

This sequence joins TRBV5-4 and TRBJ2-1; 12 bases are a match to TRBD1. Trimming removed 5 bases from V and 9 bases from J; junction bases left unmatched: 18. The CDR3 is 18 residues long. The germline CDR1 and CDR2 sequences are SGHNT and YYREEE (reference sequence). The chain's CDR3 is CASSYSRFGDRGRGEQFF. For the CDR3, the DNA is TGTGCCAGCAGTTATTCCCGCTTTGGGGACAGGGGGCGGGGTGAGCAGTTCTTC. Variable domain in full (rest from reference TRBV5-4 and TRBJ2-1): ETGVTQSPTHLIKTRGQQVTLRCSSQSGHNTVSWYQQALGQGPQFIFQYYREEENGRGNFPPRFSGLQFPNYSSELNVNALELDDSALYLCASSYSRFGDRGRGEQFFGPGTRLTVL.

In this sample, this clonotype turned up a few times. The chain joins TRBV27 to TRBJ2-6, with no clear D. The germline V gene encodes CDR1 MNHEY and CDR2 SMNVEV (reference sequence). The CDR3 length is 16 residues. V gave up 6 bases and J gave up 0 bases, with 12 bases separating them. CDR3 DNA sequence: TGTGCCAGCAGAGCAGCCCGTAGCTCTGGGGCCAACGTCCTGACTTTC. Encoded protein: CASRAARSSGANVLTF. Full variable domain (remainder filled in from reference TRBV27 and TRBJ2-6): EAQVTQNPRYLITVTGKKLTVTCSQNMNHEYMSWYRQDPGLGLRQIYYSMNVEVTDKGDVPEGYKVSRKEKRNFPLILESPSPNQTSLYFCASRAARSSGANVLTFGAGSRLTVL.

V is TRBV29-1 and J is TRBJ2-1, with D perhaps being TRBD1 or TRBD2 (5 bases each). CDR3 size: 13 residues. CDR1 and CDR2 from the germline V gene are SQVTM and ANQGSEA. Trimming left V 8 bases short and J 9 bases short, with 20 bases between. CDR3 sequence: CSLRWGIDSEQFF. The CDR3 DNA sequence: TGCAGCCTTCGATGGGGGATCGACAGTGAGCAGTTCTTC.

This rearrangement joins TRBV6-5 to TRBJ2-3; D gene uncertain. The CDR3 length is 16 residues. From germline, CDR1 is MNHEY and CDR2 SVGAGI. V lost 0 bases, J lost 3 bases, and 13 bases lay in between. The CDR3 loop is CASSYSGRAATDTQYF. In DNA, the CDR3 is TGTGCCAGCAGTTACTCGGGTAGGGCAGCGACAGATACGCAGTATTTT.

The gene calls are TRBV7-9 and TRBJ1-1; weak D call: TRBD1 (6 bases). Trimming left V 4 bases short and J 6 bases short, with 9 bases between. Per germline, CDR1 SEHNR and CDR2 FQNEAQ (reference sequence). CDR3 length: 12 amino acids. The CDR3 DNA reads TGTGCCAGCAGCTACGGGGGCGCTGAAGCTTTCTTT. Amino acids: CASSYGGAEAFF.

This clonotype was detected many times. The V and J genes are TRBV25-1 and TRBJ1-1; D might be TRBD1 (5 bases). With 3 bases removed from V and 4 bases from J, the gap between germline ends came to 12 bases. The CDR3 totals 14 residues. Germline lookup yields CDR1 MGHDK and CDR2 SYGVNS. CDR3 region: CASSERWGTTEAFF. The CDR3 region has the DNA TGTGCCAGCAGTGAGAGGTGGGGCACCACTGAAGCTTTCTTT.

In regard to this clonotype: An end of the junction differs from the germline gene, which may be a read error. This chain links TRBV4-3 with TRBJ2-3; tentatively, D is TRBD1 (6 bases). This CDR3 spans 16 amino acids. Germline CDR1 is LGHNA and CDR2 is YSLEER. CDR3 in DNA: TGCGCCAGCAGCCAAGGCACAGGGTCTGGCACAGATACGCGGTATTTT. Its protein product is CASSQGTGSGTDTRYF.

The chain employs TRBV7-9 and TRBJ2-1; TRBD2 aligns across 12 bases. V was clipped by 5 bases and J by 5 bases; unmatched bases: 4. The CDR3 consists of 15 residues. Per germline, CDR1 SEHNR and CDR2 FQNEAQ (reference sequence). The CDR3 loop is CASSRLAGVHNEQFF. Here the CDR3 DNA reads TGTGCCAGCAGCCGACTAGCGGGGGTACACAATGAGCAGTTCTTC.

This clonotype has a count of ten or more. The chain is built from TRBV2 and TRBJ2-1; D is ambiguous. This CDR3 contains 11 residues. Trimming left V 6 bases short and J 3 bases short, with 3 bases between. The germline V gene encodes CDR1 SNHLY and CDR2 FYNNEI. CDR3 residues: CASSRYNEQFF. CDR3 DNA: TGTGCCAGCAGCCGCTACAATGAGCAGTTCTTC.

This clonotype was detected a few times. This chain's CDR3 is CASSLALGNTGELFF. DNA of the CDR3: TGCGCCAGCAGCTTGGCCCTGGGGAACACCGGGGAGCTGTTTTTT. The chain employs TRBV5-1 and TRBJ2-2; D remains ambiguous. Germline V gene sequence: CDR1 SGHRS, CDR2 YFSETQ. V was clipped by 0 bases and J by 1 base, with 7 bases between them. This CDR3 contains 15 residues.

This clonotype appeared a few times. The chain is built from TRBV3-2 and TRBJ1-1; the DNA was not compared with TRBD1, the D call given in the table. TRBV3-2 represents a pseudogene. The CDR3 length is 16 residues. The CDR3 DNA sequence: TGTGCCAGCAGCCAAGGCACAGGGGCATGGGTCACTGAAGCTTTCTTT. Protein sequence: CASSQGTGAWVTEAFF.

The sample holds many counts of this clonotype. The chain combines TRBV7-9 with TRBJ1-1; D is ambiguous. The CDR3 loop spans 12 amino acids. Germline V CDR1 and CDR2: SEHNR, FQNEAQ (reference sequence). The germline V and J ends were trimmed by 3 bases and 0 bases, with 2 bases remaining between them. The CDR3 loop reads CASSFMNTEAFF. As DNA, the CDR3 is TGTGCCAGCAGCTTCATGAACACTGAAGCTTTCTTT. The whole variable domain, remainder taken from reference TRBV7-9 and TRBJ1-1, is DTGVSQNPRHKITKRGQNVTFRCDPISEHNRLYWYRQTLGQGPEFLTYFQNEAQLEKSRLLSDRFSAERPKGSFSTLEIQRTEQGDSAMYLCASSFMNTEAFFGQGTRLTVV.

This chain joins TRBV7-6 and TRBJ2-1; either TRBD1 or TRBD2 may supply D (5 bases each). Germline CDR1 SGHVS, CDR2 FNYEAQ. Between the trimmed V and J ends, which lost 5 bases and 6 bases, there was a span of 14 bases. This CDR3 spans 14 amino acids. CDR3 in DNA: TGTGCCAGCAGCCAAGTGGTGGGGACCAATGAGCAGTTCTTC. Translating gives CASSQVVGTNEQFF. Combining the CDR3 with reference TRBV7-6 and TRBJ2-1 gives the whole variable domain GAGVSQSPRYKVTKRGQDVALRCDPISGHVSLYWYRQALGQGPEFLTYFNYEAQQDKSGLPNDRFSAERPEGSISTLTIQRTEQRDSAMYRCASSQVVGTNEQFFGPGTRLTVL.

The chain is built from TRBV7-2 and TRBJ2-6, with TRBD1 identical over 9 bases. V lost 5 bases to trimming and J lost 4 bases; unmatched junction nucleotides: 3. The CDR3 spans 15 residues. Germline V CDR1 and CDR2: SGHTA, FQGNSA. In DNA form, the CDR3 reads TGTGCCAGCAGCCAACAGGGGGCCGGGGCCAACGTCCTGACTTTC. Translation gives CASSQQGAGANVLTF.

This clonotype was seen only a few times. The V call is TRBV16, the J call TRBJ1-2; 7 bases are shared with TRBD1. Trimming removed 0 bases from V and 3 bases from J; junction bases left unmatched: 1. The length of the CDR3 is 14 residues. The germline gives CDR1 KGHSY, CDR2 FQNENV. CDR3 residues: CASSQSTGHYGYTF. The CDR3, as DNA: TGTGCCAGCAGCCAATCGACAGGGCACTATGGCTACACCTTC.

The table lists this clonotype with many counts. The chain recombines TRBV11-3 with TRBJ2-2; D is unclear. This CDR3 is built from 13 residues. Trimming pared 5 bases from V and 6 bases from J, leaving 10 bases between. CDR1 is SGHNT and CDR2 is YENEEA in the germline V gene. The CDR3 loop reads CASSPRISGELFF. The DNA for the CDR3 is TGTGCCAGCAGCCCCCGCATATCCGGGGAGCTGTTTTTT.

This clonotype was recorded many times. The V and J genes are TRBV6-5 and TRBJ2-7; D call uncertain. V was cut by 6 bases and J by 2 bases, with 8 bases left in between. The CDR3 is 12 amino acids. Germline loops: CDR1 MNHEY, CDR2 SVGAGI. CDR3 in DNA: TGTGCCAGCAGGGAGACTCCCTACGAGCAGTACTTC. Residues: CASRETPYEQYF.

This clonotype occurred many times. The chain joins TRBV20-1 to TRBJ2-3; 9 nucleotides align to TRBD2. CDR1 and CDR2 (germline): DFQATT, SNEGSKA (reference sequence). The V segment lost 6 bases and the J segment 10 bases; nucleotides outside the gene matches: 5. This CDR3 spans 11 amino acids. This chain's CDR3 is CSAKAGGPQYF. Here the CDR3 DNA reads TGCAGTGCAAAAGCGGGGGGCCCGCAGTATTTT.

The chain joins TRBV27 to TRBJ1-6, with D possibly matching TRBD1 (5 bases). This CDR3 comprises 20 residues. Trimming cost V 2 bases and J 3 bases, with 23 bases left between them. CDR1 MNHEY and CDR2 SMNVEV come from the germline V gene (reference sequence). In DNA form, the CDR3 reads TGTGCCAGCAGTTTAGAGCCACCCCGAGGAAGGGACGGCTATAATTCACCCCTCCACTTT. Protein sequence: CASSLEPPRGRDGYNSPLHF.

This clonotype was detected a few times. The chain couples TRBV6-2 or TRBV6-3 to TRBJ1-2, with TRBD1 matching over 10 bases. Germline CDR1 reads MNHEY; CDR2 reads SVGEGT. The CDR3 loop spans 16 amino acids. Trimming cost V 5 bases and J 7 bases; bases outside gene matches: 13. DNA of the CDR3: TGTGCCAGCAGTAGATACCCCGGGACAGGGGTAGGTGGCTACACCTTC. Translating it yields CASSRYPGTGVGGYTF.

The chain employs TRBV7-9 and TRBJ2-3; no reliable D call. The CDR3 consists of 14 residues. Germline V gene lookup returns CDR1 SEHNR and CDR2 FQNEAQ (reference sequence). Trimming took off 1 base at V and 2 bases at J, with 7 bases between the two ends. The CDR3 here is CASSLDRATDTQYF. DNA for the CDR3: TGTGCCAGCAGCTTAGACCGGGCCACAGATACGCAGTATTTT.

The chain uses TRBV29-1 and TRBJ2-7; D may be TRBD1 (5 bases). Trimming took 4 bases from V and 3 from J, leaving 13 bases between them. Germline CDR1 reads SQVTM; CDR2 reads ANQGSEA. The CDR3 is 13 residues long. The CDR3 DNA reads as TGCAGCGTTGTGGCATCAGGGAACTACGAGCAGTACTTC. Its protein product is CSVVASGNYEQYF.

This clonotype has a handful of counts. The chain joins TRBV30 to TRBJ2-7; 10 bases line up with TRBD1. The ends lost 5 bases at V and 5 bases at J; junction bases unmatched: 9. CDR3 length: 14 amino acids. Germline-derived CDR1 and CDR2 are GTSNPN and SVGIG (reference sequence). CDR3 amino acids: CAWLAGTGANEQYF. CDR3 nucleotide sequence: TGTGCCTGGCTCGCCGGGACAGGGGCGAACGAGCAGTACTTC.

The rearrangement uses TRBV29-1 and TRBJ1-6, with TRBD1 matching 7 bases. The CDR3 is made up of 12 amino acids. In germline, CDR1 is SQVTM, CDR2 ANQGSEA. V lost 6 bases to trimming and J lost 10 bases; unmatched junction nucleotides: 6. CDR3 sequence: CSVGQENSPLHF. Here the CDR3 DNA reads TGCAGCGTCGGACAGGAAAACTCACCCCTCCACTTT.

This clonotype has only one observation. One junction end does not reproduce the germline sequence, and a read error may be involved. V is TRBV3-1 and J is TRBJ2-7; unclear D gene. CDR3 length equals 13 residues. CDR1 is LGHDT, CDR2 YNNKEL, per germline (reference sequence). The CDR3 coding sequence is TGTGCCATCAGCCAAGCGTCAGGTTACGAGCAGTACTTC. As protein: CAISQASGYEQYF.